This entry concerns a single TCR beta chain. The antigen remains undetermined. V dropped 0 bases and J dropped 0 bases, with 3 bases sitting between them. The CDR3 loop spans 14 amino acids. Germline loops: CDR1 MGHRA, CDR2 YSYEKL. Following RNA extraction, reverse transcription yielded cDNA that acted as the sequencing template. Generated by immunoSEQ multiplex PCR, the TCRdb table keeps only in-frame clones and is missing some. The table shows a few hundred thousand clones, with roughly 69% occurring only once. The source of the sample is a study of CD8+ T cells in alopecia areata. Turning to the study itself: Patients received oral tofacitinib, 5 to 10 mg twice daily, for moderate-to-severe alopecia areata.

Regarding the study as a whole: Sharing of TCR sequences between patients (possibly for HLA-related reasons) was less clear than in mice. Resident alphabeta T cells of normal skin are also sequenced in scalp samples.

The clonotype comes from a human donor with alopecia areata. Here the sequenced sample was CD4+ T cells sorted from blood, taken at week 0. The J gene is TRBJ2-4, the V gene TRBV4-1; the D is unclear. The CDR3 nucleotides are TGCGCCAGCAGCCAAGATCCAGCCAAAAACATTCAGTACTTC. Its translation: CASSQDPAKNIQYF.